What follows are 17 T cell receptor beta chains derived from one specimen sequenced in a study of blood T cell repertoires in COVID-19. Data came from immunoSEQ multiplex PCR; TCRdb stores just in-frame clones and leaves some out. Of 180,000 or so clones in the sample, about four fifths were seen once. Sequencing used peripheral blood. The receptor source for this set is a woman aged 40 to 50 with COVID-19, enrolled during active disease.

The rearrangement links TRBV6-5 to TRBJ2-5; tentative D call: TRBD1 (5 bases). CDR3 size: 12 residues. Germline values: CDR1 MNHEY, CDR2 SVGAGI. Trimming shortened V by 7 bases and J by 4 bases, and 10 bases separated the two germline ends. The CDR3 bases are TGTGCCAGCAAAAGGGGTGGAGAGACCCAGTACTTC. This translates into CASKRGGETQYF.

V gene TRBV5-1 combines with J gene TRBJ2-1, with a tentative D call TRBD2 (6 bases). Germline CDR1 is SGHRS and CDR2 is YFSETQ. This CDR3 has 17 amino acids. Trimming pared 4 bases from V and 0 bases from J, leaving 17 bases between. CDR3 loop: CASSGFTSSGSYNEQFF. CDR3 in DNA: TGCGCCAGCAGCGGGTTTACTAGCTCGGGCTCCTACAATGAGCAGTTCTTC.

This clone is a singleton in its sample. This chain joins TRBV6-5 and TRBJ2-7, with 9 nucleotides matching TRBD1. With 8 bases clipped from V and 0 bases from J, the junction kept 2 bases outside the gene matches. The CDR3 covers 13 residues. Germline V CDR1 and CDR2: MNHEY, SVGAGI. The DNA of the CDR3 is TGTGCCAGCGGGACAGGGACCTCCTACGAGCAGTACGTC. Protein sequence: CASGTGTSYEQYV.

This clone was observed a single time. This chain uses TRBV11-2 with TRBJ2-7; D remains unclear. The germline gives CDR1 SGHAT, CDR2 FQNNGV. Trimming took off 3 bases at V and 4 bases at J, with 13 bases between the two ends. The CDR3 sequence is 14 residues long. CDR3 region: CASSFFESQYEQYV. The CDR3 nucleotides are TGTGCCAGCAGCTTTTTCGAGTCTCAATACGAGCAGTACGTC.

This clone has a count of ten or more. The rearrangement joins TRBV12-3 or TRBV12-4 to TRBJ2-7; TRBD1 matches 7 bases. V gave up 5 bases and J gave up 0 bases; unmatched junction bases: 1. The CDR3 is 13 amino acids. The CDR3 sequence is CASSRDSSYEQYF. In DNA, the CDR3 is TGTGCCAGCAGTCGGGACAGCTCCTACGAGCAGTACTTC.

The chain links TRBV7-8 to TRBJ1-2; 7 bases map to TRBD1. This CDR3 has 13 residues. Trimming removed 5 bases from V and 4 bases from J; junction bases left unmatched: 4. CDR1 and CDR2 (germline): SGHVS, FQNEAQ. The CDR3 nucleotides are TGTGCCAGCAGCGAGGGGGCAGGCTATGGCTACACCTTC. This encodes CASSEGAGYGYTF.

J is TRBJ1-6 and V is TRBV20-1; TRBD1 might be the D (6 bases). Germline V gene lookup returns CDR1 DFQATT and CDR2 SNEGSKA (reference sequence). The CDR3 is 11 residues long. V lost 6 bases to trimming and J lost 19 bases, with 19 bases between them. This CDR3 reads CSANKGGHPHF. In nucleotides, the CDR3 is TGCAGTGCCAATAAAGGGGGACACCCGCACTTT.

The chain uses TRBV2 and TRBJ2-5, with 9 bases that match TRBD1. CDR1 and CDR2 from the germline V gene are SNHLY and FYNNEI. V was pared by 3 bases and J by 0 bases, with 5 bases of the junction left unmatched. This CDR3 is 16 amino acids long. The CDR3 protein is CASSESTGGYQETQYF. CDR3 bases: TGTGCCAGCAGTGAGTCGACAGGGGGGTACCAAGAGACCCAGTACTTC.

The chain uses TRBV2 and TRBJ1-5, with TRBD1 identical over 9 bases. CDR3 length equals 17 residues. Germline V lookup: CDR1 SNHLY, CDR2 FYNNEI. J was trimmed by 0 bases and V by 7 bases; bases with no gene match: 10. CDR3: CASNTGQGYYSNQPQHF. The DNA of the CDR3 is TGTGCCAGCAATACAGGACAGGGGTATTATAGCAATCAGCCCCAGCATTTT.

The CDR3 sequence: CASSRRLGSGQNEQFF. The CDR3 DNA reads as TGTGCCAGCAGTCGCCGACTAGGGTCTGGGCAAAATGAGCAGTTCTTC. The gene calls are TRBV28 and TRBJ2-1, with D perhaps matching TRBD2 (6 bases). Germline CDR1 reads MDHEN; CDR2 reads SYDVKM. This CDR3 contains 16 residues. Trimming took 5 bases from V and 7 from J, leaving 21 bases between them.

This chain uses TRBV27 with TRBJ2-5, with TRBD2 matching over 15 bases. V trimming: 5 bases; J trimming: 5 bases; junction bases outside the gene matches: 3. This CDR3 region has 15 residues. Germline CDR1 MNHEY, CDR2 SMNVEV (reference sequence). The CDR3 here is CASSGLAGGEETQYF. CDR3 DNA: TGTGCCAGCAGTGGACTAGCGGGAGGGGAGGAGACCCAGTACTTC.

In its sample, this clone was seen once. This rearrangement joins TRBV3-1 (or the pseudogene TRBV3-2) to TRBJ2-3, with 12 bases lining up with TRBD2. The ends lost 5 bases at V and 0 bases at J; junction bases unmatched: 12. CDR1 and CDR2 from the germline V gene are LGHDT and YNNKEL (reference sequence). CDR3 length: 19 residues. CDR3 bases: TGTGCCAGCAGCAAAGTCCGGCTAGCGGGGGGGTCTAGCACAGATACGCAGTATTTT. Protein product: CASSKVRLAGGSSTDTQYF.

The chain combines TRBV4-1 with TRBJ2-7; D is possibly TRBD2 (6 bases). The CDR3 is made up of 15 amino acids. From germline, CDR1 is MGHRA and CDR2 YSYEKL. V lost 5 bases to trimming and J lost 2 bases, with 16 bases between them. This chain's CDR3 is CASSKVVASAYEQYF. The CDR3 nucleotides read TGCGCCAGCAGCAAAGTGGTCGCTAGCGCCTACGAGCAGTACTTC.

The CDR3 reads CASQRQIYNQPQHF. The CDR3, as DNA: TGTGCCAGCCAGAGACAGATATACAATCAGCCCCAGCATTTT. The chain links TRBV6-5 to TRBJ1-5; D perhaps matches TRBD1 (5 bases). This CDR3 is built from 14 residues. Germline V gene sequence: CDR1 MNHEY, CDR2 SVGAGI. The V end was cut by 8 bases, the J end by 3 bases, with 14 bases between.

V usage is TRBV6-5 and J usage is TRBJ1-4, with TRBD1 as a possible D gene (5 bases). CDR1 and CDR2 (germline): MNHEY, SVGAGI. The germline V and J ends were trimmed by 6 bases and 7 bases, with 12 bases remaining between them. This CDR3 contains 13 residues. For the CDR3, the DNA is TGTGCCAGCAGATCTACAGGCACTGAAAAACTGTTTTTT. Its protein is CASRSTGTEKLFF.

This clone was counted many times. This CDR3 is CASSSRATTTTDTQYF. The CDR3, as DNA: TGTGCCAGCAGCTCGAGGGCCACGACCACCACAGATACGCAGTATTTT. The gene calls are TRBV7-9 and TRBJ2-3, with D perhaps matching TRBD2 (5 bases). Germline V lookup: CDR1 SEHNR, CDR2 FQNEAQ (reference sequence). The CDR3 contains 16 residues. Trimming removed 4 bases at V and 2 bases at J, with 16 bases between.

Here the CDR3 reads CASSDIKRGLGYTF. CDR3 coding DNA: TGTGCCAGCAGTGACATTAAGAGGGGGCTTGGCTACACCTTC. The chain recombines TRBV2 with TRBJ1-2, with 7 positions matching TRBD1. Trimming took 3 bases from V and 7 from J; bases not matched to a gene: 8. CDR3 length: 14 residues. Germline values: CDR1 SNHLY, CDR2 FYNNEI.